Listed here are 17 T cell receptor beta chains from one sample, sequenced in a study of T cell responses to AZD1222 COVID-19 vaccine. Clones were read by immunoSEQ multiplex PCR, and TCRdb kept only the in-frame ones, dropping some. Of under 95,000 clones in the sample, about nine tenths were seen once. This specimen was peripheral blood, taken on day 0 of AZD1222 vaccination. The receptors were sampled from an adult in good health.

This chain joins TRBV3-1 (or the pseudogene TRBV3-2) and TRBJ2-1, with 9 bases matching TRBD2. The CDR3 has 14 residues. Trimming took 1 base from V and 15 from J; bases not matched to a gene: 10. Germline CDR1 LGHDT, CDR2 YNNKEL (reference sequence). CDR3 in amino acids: CASSQGAGGGLLFF. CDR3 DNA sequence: TGTGCCAGCAGCCAAGGGGCGGGAGGGGGGCTCTTGTTCTTC.

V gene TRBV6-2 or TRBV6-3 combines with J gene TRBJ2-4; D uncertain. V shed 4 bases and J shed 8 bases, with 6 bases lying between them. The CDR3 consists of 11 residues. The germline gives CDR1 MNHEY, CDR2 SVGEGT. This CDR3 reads CASSSTDIQYF. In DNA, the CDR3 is TGTGCCAGCAGTTCCACGGACATTCAGTACTTC.

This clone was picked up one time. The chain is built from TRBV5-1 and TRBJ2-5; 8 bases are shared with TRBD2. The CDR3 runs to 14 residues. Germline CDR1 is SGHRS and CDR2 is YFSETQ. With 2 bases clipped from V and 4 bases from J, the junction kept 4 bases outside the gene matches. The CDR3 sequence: CASSFTSGRETQYF. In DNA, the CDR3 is TGCGCCAGCAGCTTTACCAGCGGGAGAGAGACCCAGTACTTC.

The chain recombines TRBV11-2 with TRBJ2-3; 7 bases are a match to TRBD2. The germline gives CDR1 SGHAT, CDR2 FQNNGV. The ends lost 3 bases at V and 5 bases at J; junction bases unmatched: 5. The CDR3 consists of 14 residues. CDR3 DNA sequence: TGTGCCAGCAGCTTTGGCGGGAGTCAAGATACGCAGTATTTT. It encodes CASSFGGSQDTQYF.

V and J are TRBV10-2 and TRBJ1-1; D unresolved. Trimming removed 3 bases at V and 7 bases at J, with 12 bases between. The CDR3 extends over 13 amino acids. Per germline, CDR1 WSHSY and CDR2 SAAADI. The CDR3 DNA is TGCGCCAGCAGTGACGACCTCCGGAGTGAAGCTTTCTTT. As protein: CASSDDLRSEAFF.

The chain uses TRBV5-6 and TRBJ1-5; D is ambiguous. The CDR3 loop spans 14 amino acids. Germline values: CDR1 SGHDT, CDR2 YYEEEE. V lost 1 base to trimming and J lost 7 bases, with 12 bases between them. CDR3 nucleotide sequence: TGTGCCAGCAGCTTGCGCAGTGATGGCCAGCCCCAGCATTTT. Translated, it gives CASSLRSDGQPQHF. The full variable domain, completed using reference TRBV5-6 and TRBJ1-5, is DAGVTQSPTHLIKTRGQQVTLRCSPKSGHDTVSWYQQALGQGPQFIFQYYEEEERQRGNFPDRFSGHQFPNYSSELNVNALLLGDSALYLCASSLRSDGQPQHFGDGTRLSIL.

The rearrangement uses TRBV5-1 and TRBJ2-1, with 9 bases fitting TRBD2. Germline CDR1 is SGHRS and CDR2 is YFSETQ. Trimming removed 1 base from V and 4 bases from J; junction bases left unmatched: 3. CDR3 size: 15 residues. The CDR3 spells CASSLLAGTYNEQFF. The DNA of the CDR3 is TGCGCCAGCAGCTTGCTAGCGGGGACATACAATGAGCAGTTCTTC.

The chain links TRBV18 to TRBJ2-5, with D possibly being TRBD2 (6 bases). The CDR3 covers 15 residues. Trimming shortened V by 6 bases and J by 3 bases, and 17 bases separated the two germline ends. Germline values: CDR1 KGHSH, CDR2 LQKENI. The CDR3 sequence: CASSRRATGEETQYF. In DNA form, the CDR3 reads TGTGCCAGCTCTCGGAGGGCTACTGGTGAAGAGACCCAGTACTTC. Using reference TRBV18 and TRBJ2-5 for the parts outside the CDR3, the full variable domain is NAGVMQNPRHLVRRRGQEARLRCSPMKGHSHVYWYRQLPEEGLKFMVYLQKENIIDESGMPKERFSAEFPKEGPSILRIQQVVRGDSAAYFCASSRRATGEETQYFGPGTRLLVL.

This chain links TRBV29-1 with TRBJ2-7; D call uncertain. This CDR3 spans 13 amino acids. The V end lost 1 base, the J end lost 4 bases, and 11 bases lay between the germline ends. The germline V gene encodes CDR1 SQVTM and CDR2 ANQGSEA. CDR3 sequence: CSVEAAGRYEQYF. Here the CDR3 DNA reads TGCAGCGTTGAAGCGGCAGGACGTTACGAGCAGTACTTC.

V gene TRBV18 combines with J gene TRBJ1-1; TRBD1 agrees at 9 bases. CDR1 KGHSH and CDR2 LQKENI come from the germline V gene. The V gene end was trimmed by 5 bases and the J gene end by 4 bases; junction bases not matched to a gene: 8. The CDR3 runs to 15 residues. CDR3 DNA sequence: TGTGCCAGCTCAAAAGGACAGGGGACGGGCACTGAAGCTTTCTTT. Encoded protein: CASSKGQGTGTEAFF.

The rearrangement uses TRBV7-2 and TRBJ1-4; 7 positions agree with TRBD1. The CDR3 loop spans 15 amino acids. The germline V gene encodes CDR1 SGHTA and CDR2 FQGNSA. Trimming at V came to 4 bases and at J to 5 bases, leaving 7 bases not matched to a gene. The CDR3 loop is CASSSWTGGNEKLFF. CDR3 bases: TGTGCCAGCAGCTCGTGGACAGGAGGAAATGAAAAACTGTTTTTT.

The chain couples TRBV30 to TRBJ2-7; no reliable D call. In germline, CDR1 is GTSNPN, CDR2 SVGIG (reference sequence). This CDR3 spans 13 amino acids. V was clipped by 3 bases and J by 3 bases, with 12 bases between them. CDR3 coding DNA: TGTGCCTGGAGCCACCAGTGGGACTACGAGCAGTACTTC. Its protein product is CAWSHQWDYEQYF.

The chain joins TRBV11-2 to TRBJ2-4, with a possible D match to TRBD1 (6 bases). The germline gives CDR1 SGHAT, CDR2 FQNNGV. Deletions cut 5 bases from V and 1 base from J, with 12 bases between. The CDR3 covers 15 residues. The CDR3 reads CASSRGGLAKNIQYF. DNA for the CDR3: TGTGCCAGCAGCCGAGGGGGTCTGGCCAAAAACATTCAGTACTTC.

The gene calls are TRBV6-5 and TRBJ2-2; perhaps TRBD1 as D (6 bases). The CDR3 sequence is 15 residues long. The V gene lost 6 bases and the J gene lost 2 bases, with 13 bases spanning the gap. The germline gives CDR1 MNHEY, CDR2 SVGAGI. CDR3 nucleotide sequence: TGTGCCAGCAGACCCCGACAGGCCAACACCGGGGAGCTGTTTTTT. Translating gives CASRPRQANTGELFF.

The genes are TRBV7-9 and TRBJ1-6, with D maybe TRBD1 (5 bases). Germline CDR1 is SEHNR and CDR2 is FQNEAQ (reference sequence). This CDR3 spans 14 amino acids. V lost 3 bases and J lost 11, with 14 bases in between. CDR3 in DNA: TGTGCCAGCAGCTTCACACAGGCGGATCCACCCCTCCACTTT. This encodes CASSFTQADPPLHF.

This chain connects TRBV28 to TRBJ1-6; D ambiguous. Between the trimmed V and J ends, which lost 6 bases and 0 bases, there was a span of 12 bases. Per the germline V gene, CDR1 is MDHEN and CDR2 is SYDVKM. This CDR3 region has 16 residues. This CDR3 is CASSSPTSSYNSPLHF. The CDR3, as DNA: TGTGCCAGCAGCTCCCCGACGAGCTCCTATAATTCACCCCTCCACTTT.

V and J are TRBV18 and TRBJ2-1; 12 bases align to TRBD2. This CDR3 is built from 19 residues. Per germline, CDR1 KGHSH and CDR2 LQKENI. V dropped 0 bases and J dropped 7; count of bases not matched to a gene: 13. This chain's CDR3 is CASSPPTTSGGGRGNEQFF. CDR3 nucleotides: TGTGCCAGCTCACCACCCACGACTAGCGGGGGCGGTCGGGGAAATGAGCAGTTCTTC.